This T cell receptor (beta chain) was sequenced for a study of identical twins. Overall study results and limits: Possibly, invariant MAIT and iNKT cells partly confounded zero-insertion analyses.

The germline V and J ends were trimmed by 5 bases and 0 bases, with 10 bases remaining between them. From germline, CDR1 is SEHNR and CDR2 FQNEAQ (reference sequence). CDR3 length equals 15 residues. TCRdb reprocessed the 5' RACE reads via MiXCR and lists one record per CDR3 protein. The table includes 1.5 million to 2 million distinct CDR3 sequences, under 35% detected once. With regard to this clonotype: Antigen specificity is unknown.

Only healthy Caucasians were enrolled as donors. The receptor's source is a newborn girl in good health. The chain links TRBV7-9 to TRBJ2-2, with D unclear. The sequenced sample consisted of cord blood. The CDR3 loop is CASSRRGPNTGELFF. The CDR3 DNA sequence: TGTGCCAGCAGCCGTCGCGGCCCGAACACCGGGGAGCTGTTTTTT.